These 20 T cell receptor beta chains share one sample of origin, sequenced in a study of T cells in localized non-small cell lung cancer. TCRdb keeps only in-frame clones here, not all; method: immunoSEQ multiplex PCR. Of 20,000 to 25,000 clones in the sample, over 80% were seen once. This specimen consisted of PBMCs, obtained before any cancer treatment. Every receptor here comes from a man between 40 and 70 years old with stage II squamous cell lung carcinoma.

The V call is TRBV7-2, the J call TRBJ1-1; the D is unclear. This CDR3 region has 17 residues. The V and J ends lost 7 bases and 6 bases respectively, with 27 bases between them. CDR1 is SGHTA, CDR2 FQGNSA, per germline. The CDR3 sequence is CASTTLPLGSRDPEAFF. Written as DNA, the CDR3 is TGTGCCAGCACCACCTTACCTCTGGGCTCCAGAGACCCTGAAGCTTTCTTT. The whole variable domain, filled in from reference TRBV7-2 and TRBJ1-1, reads GAGVSQSPSNKVTEKGKDVELRCDPISGHTALYWYRQSLGQGLEFLIYFQGNSAPDKSGLPSDRFSAERTGGSVSTLTIQRTQQEDSAVYLCASTTLPLGSRDPEAFFGQGTRLTVV.

This clone was seen only once. V usage is TRBV29-1 and J usage is TRBJ1-1; D ambiguous. Trimming shortened V by 4 bases and J by 0 bases, and 9 bases separated the two germline ends. Germline-derived CDR1 and CDR2 are SQVTM and ANQGSEA. The CDR3 is made up of 13 amino acids. The CDR3 is CSVVWGVNTEAFF. The DNA for the CDR3 is TGCAGCGTTGTGTGGGGAGTGAACACTGAAGCTTTCTTT.

The rearrangement uses TRBV4-1 and TRBJ2-5; 7 bases line up with TRBD1. Judging by the DNA end, TRBJ2-7 fits better; the J call may be wrong. Germline lookup yields CDR1 MGHRA and CDR2 YSYEKL. This CDR3 is built from 17 residues. The CDR3 is CASSQEETGSSSYEQYF. In nucleotides, the CDR3 is TGCGCCAGCAGCCAAGAGGAGACAGGGTCCAGCTCCTACGAGCAGTACTTC.

This chain joins TRBV7-7 and TRBJ1-4; D gene uncertain. CDR3 length: 15 amino acids. In germline, CDR1 is SSHAT, CDR2 FNYEAQ (reference sequence). V gave up 1 base and J gave up 0 bases, with 6 bases separating them. The CDR3 DNA follows: TGTGCCAGCAGCTTAGGGACCTCAACTAATGAAAAACTGTTTTTT. This translates into CASSLGTSTNEKLFF.

This clone is a singleton in its sample. The chain carries TRBV7-9 and TRBJ2-7; TRBD2 agrees at 9 bases. The V gene's germline CDR1 is SEHNR and CDR2 FQNEAQ (reference sequence). V was clipped by 5 bases and J by 2 bases; unmatched bases: 4. The CDR3 loop spans 14 amino acids. CDR3: CASSLLAGAYEQYF. CDR3 in DNA: TGTGCCAGCAGCCTATTAGCGGGAGCCTACGAGCAGTACTTC.

The chain's CDR3 is CASSTNPGEPYNEQFF. Here the CDR3 DNA reads TGCGCCAGCAGCACCAACCCAGGGGAACCCTACAATGAGCAGTTCTTC. This rearrangement joins TRBV5-1 to TRBJ2-1; maybe TRBD1 (6 bases). Germline-derived CDR1 and CDR2 are SGHRS and YFSETQ. V gave up 4 bases and J gave up 2 bases, with 16 bases separating them. The CDR3 runs to 16 residues.

This chain joins TRBV7-8 and TRBJ1-2; TRBD1 agrees at 8 bases. Germline assignment: CDR1 SGHVS and CDR2 FQNEAQ. Trimming took 0 bases from V and 4 from J; bases not matched to a gene: 10. The CDR3 runs 17 residues. This CDR3 is CASSLAVTGVSGYGYTF. The CDR3 nucleotides read TGTGCCAGCAGCTTAGCGGTGACAGGGGTTAGTGGCTATGGCTACACCTTC.

The J gene is TRBJ2-1, the V gene TRBV2, with 13 bases fitting TRBD2. The V gene's germline CDR1 is SNHLY and CDR2 FYNNEI. The V gene end was trimmed by 0 bases and the J gene end by 10 bases; junction bases not matched to a gene: 9. The CDR3 spans 17 residues. CDR3 bases: TGTGCCAGCAGTGAAGCGGTATCACTAGCGGGGGGGGACGAGCAGTTCTTC. It specifies CASSEAVSLAGGDEQFF.

The chain carries TRBV6-5 and TRBJ1-1, with D perhaps TRBD1 (6 bases). CDR3 size: 15 residues. Germline CDR1 reads MNHEY; CDR2 reads SVGAGI. The V gene lost 6 bases and the J gene lost 2 bases, with 16 bases spanning the gap. CDR3 in DNA: TGTGCCAGCAGCCGGGGGCAGGGTGCTAACACTGAAGCTTTCTTT. Protein product: CASSRGQGANTEAFF.

This rearrangement joins TRBV5-1 to TRBJ1-6; D unresolved. This CDR3 is built from 17 residues. Germline assignment: CDR1 SGHRS and CDR2 YFSETQ. Trimming left V 4 bases short and J 4 bases short, with 18 bases between. CDR3 sequence: CASSLTTTTNYNSPLHF. CDR3 bases: TGCGCCAGCAGCCTAACGACCACGACAAATTATAATTCACCCCTCCACTTT.

The J gene is TRBJ2-2, the V gene TRBV9; possibly TRBD1 for D (6 bases). Trimming removed 5 bases at V and 4 bases at J, with 12 bases between. Germline V gene data show CDR1 as SGDLS and CDR2 as YYNGEE. The CDR3 is 14 amino acids. The CDR3 DNA sequence: TGTGCCAGCAGTGGGGGCGAGAGCACCGGGGAGCTGTTTTTT. Translating it yields CASSGGESTGELFF.

The table lists this clone with a few counts. The chain joins TRBV2 to TRBJ2-7; no reliable D call. CDR1 SNHLY and CDR2 FYNNEI come from the germline V gene. Trimming took 2 bases from V and 5 from J, leaving 16 bases between them. This CDR3 spans 15 amino acids. This chain's CDR3 is CASSEKELKGHEQYF. As DNA, the CDR3 is TGTGCCAGCAGTGAAAAGGAGCTGAAAGGCCACGAGCAGTACTTC.

This sequence joins TRBV10-3 and TRBJ2-2; no clear D. From germline, CDR1 is ENHRY and CDR2 SYGVKD. The V end was cut by 4 bases, the J end by 8 bases, with 5 bases between. The CDR3 extends over 11 amino acids. The CDR3: CAISGLGELFF. The CDR3 bases are TGTGCCATCAGTGGGTTGGGGGAGCTGTTTTTT.

This clone showed up just a few times. V is TRBV19 and J is TRBJ1-1; unclear D gene. CDR1 and CDR2 (germline): LNHDA, SQIVND (reference sequence). Trimming removed 3 bases from V and 0 bases from J, with 5 bases in between. This CDR3 region has 13 residues. The CDR3 spells CASSIDLNTEAFF. DNA of the CDR3: TGTGCCAGTAGTATTGATTTGAACACTGAAGCTTTCTTT.

This rearrangement joins TRBV7-6 to TRBJ2-1; TRBD2 matches 7 bases. The CDR3 runs to 15 residues. Germline CDR1 and CDR2: SGHVS and FNYEAQ. The trim removed 8 bases at V and 1 base at J, leaving 8 bases unmatched. DNA of the CDR3: TGTGCCAGCTCCGGCGCGGGGGTTTCCTACAATGAGCAGTTCTTC. It yields the protein CASSGAGVSYNEQFF.

This rearrangement joins TRBV5-1 to TRBJ2-5, with D perhaps matching TRBD1 (6 bases). V was shortened by 0 bases and J by 2 bases, with 11 bases between the two germline ends. This CDR3 has 15 amino acids. The germline V gene encodes CDR1 SGHRS and CDR2 YFSETQ. CDR3 sequence (DNA): TGCGCCAGCAGCTTGGTTAACAGGGAACAAGAGACCCAGTACTTC. Its translation is CASSLVNREQETQYF.

This clone appeared once. The chain recombines TRBV30 with TRBJ1-2; possible D gene TRBD1, 5 bases. This CDR3 is built from 14 residues. The ends were cut back, 4 bases at V and 4 bases at J, with 16 bases in the middle. Germline-derived CDR1 and CDR2 are GTSNPN and SVGIG (reference sequence). The CDR3 region has the DNA TGTGCCTGGACCCAAGGAGGGGCGGGCTATGGCTACACCTTC. It encodes CAWTQGGAGYGYTF.

The chain joins TRBV7-9 to TRBJ1-3; unclear D gene. Per the germline V gene, CDR1 is SEHNR and CDR2 is FQNEAQ (reference sequence). CDR3 size: 15 residues. V was pared by 2 bases and J by 0 bases, with 8 bases between. The CDR3 sequence: CASSLNADSGNTIYF. The CDR3 DNA reads as TGTGCCAGCAGCTTAAATGCAGACTCTGGAAACACCATATATTTT.

The gene calls are TRBV5-5 and TRBJ1-1, with no clear D. V dropped 5 bases and J dropped 1 base, with 15 bases sitting between them. Germline V gives CDR1 SGHKS, CDR2 YYEKEE (reference sequence). The CDR3 sequence is 15 residues long. The CDR3 DNA is TGTGCCAGCAGTCCCACCTGGGAGAAGAACACTGAAGCTTTCTTT. This encodes CASSPTWEKNTEAFF.

The chain has TRBV7-6 and TRBJ1-2; D call uncertain. CDR3 size: 15 residues. The V and J ends lost 0 bases and 8 bases respectively, with 16 bases between them. Germline V lookup: CDR1 SGHVS, CDR2 FNYEAQ. This CDR3 is CASSLAPDSREGYTF. CDR3 in DNA: TGTGCCAGCAGCTTAGCCCCGGACTCCCGGGAAGGCTACACCTTC.